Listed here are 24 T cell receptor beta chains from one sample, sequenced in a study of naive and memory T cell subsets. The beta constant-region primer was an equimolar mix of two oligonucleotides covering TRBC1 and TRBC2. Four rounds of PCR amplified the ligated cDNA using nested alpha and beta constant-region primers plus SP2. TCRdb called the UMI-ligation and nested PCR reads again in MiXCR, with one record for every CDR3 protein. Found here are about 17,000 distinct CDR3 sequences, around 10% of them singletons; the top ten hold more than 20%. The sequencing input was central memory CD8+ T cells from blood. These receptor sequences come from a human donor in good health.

The CDR3 DNA is TGTGCCATCAGTGACTCCTGGGTAGGTGAAGCTTTCTTT. Its protein product is CAISDSWVGEAFF. The chain combines TRBV10-3 with TRBJ1-1; D gene unclear. The CDR3 runs 13 residues. The ends were cut back, 3 bases at V and 7 bases at J, with 12 bases in the middle. Germline lookup yields CDR1 ENHRY and CDR2 SYGVKD.

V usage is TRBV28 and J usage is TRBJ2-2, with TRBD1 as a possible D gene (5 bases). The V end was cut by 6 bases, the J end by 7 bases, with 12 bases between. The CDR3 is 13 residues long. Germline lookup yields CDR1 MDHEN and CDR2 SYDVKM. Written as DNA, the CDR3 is TGTGCCAGCAGACCTTGGGGCGGCGGGGAGCTGTTTTTT. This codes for CASRPWGGGELFF.

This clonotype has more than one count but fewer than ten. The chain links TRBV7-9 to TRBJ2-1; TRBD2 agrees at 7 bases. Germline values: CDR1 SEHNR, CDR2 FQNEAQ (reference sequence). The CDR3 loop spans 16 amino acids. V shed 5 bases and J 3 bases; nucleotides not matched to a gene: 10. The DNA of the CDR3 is TGTGCCAGCAGCCAGCGACTAGCCTACATCTACAATGAGCAGTTCTTC. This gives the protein CASSQRLAYIYNEQFF. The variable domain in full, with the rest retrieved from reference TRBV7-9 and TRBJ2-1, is DTGVSQNPRHKITKRGQNVTFRCDPISEHNRLYWYRQTLGQGPEFLTYFQNEAQLEKSRLLSDRFSAERPKGSFSTLEIQRTEQGDSAMYLCASSQRLAYIYNEQFFGPGTRLTVL.

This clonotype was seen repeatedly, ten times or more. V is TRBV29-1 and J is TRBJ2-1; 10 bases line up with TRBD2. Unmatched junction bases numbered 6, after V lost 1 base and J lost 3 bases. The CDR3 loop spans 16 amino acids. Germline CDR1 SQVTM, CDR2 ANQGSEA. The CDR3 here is CSVEVVGLAVYNEQFF. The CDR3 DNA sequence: TGCAGCGTTGAAGTTGTAGGACTAGCGGTCTACAATGAGCAGTTCTTC.

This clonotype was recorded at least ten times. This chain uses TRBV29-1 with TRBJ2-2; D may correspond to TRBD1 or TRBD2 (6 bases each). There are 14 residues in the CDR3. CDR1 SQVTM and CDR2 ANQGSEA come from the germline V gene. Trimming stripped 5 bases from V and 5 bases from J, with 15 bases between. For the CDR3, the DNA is TGCAGCGTTAGGGGGGCAGGCGAGACCGGGGAGCTGTTTTTT. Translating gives CSVRGAGETGELFF.

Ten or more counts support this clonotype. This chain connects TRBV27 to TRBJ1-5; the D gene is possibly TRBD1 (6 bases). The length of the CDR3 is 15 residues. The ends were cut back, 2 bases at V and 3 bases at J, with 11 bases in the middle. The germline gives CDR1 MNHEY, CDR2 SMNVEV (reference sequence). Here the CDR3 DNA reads TGTGCCAGCAGTTTAGCGGGGGCCTACAATCAGCCCCAGCATTTT. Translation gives CASSLAGAYNQPQHF.

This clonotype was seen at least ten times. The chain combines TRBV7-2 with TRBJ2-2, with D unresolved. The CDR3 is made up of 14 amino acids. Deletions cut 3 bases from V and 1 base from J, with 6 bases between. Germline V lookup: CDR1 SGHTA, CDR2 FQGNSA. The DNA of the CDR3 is TGTGCCAGCAGCTTGGGCGGGAACACCGGGGAGCTGTTTTTT. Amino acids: CASSLGGNTGELFF.

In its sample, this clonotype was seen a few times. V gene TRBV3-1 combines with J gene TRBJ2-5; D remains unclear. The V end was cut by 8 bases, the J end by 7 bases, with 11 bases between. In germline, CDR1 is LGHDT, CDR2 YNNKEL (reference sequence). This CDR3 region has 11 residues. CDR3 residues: CASAELGTQYF. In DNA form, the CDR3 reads TGTGCCAGCGCCGAGCTGGGGACCCAGTACTTC.

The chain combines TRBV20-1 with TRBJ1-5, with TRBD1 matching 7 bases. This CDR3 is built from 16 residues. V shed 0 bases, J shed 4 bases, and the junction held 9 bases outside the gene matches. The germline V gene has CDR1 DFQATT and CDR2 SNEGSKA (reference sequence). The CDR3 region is CSARDSRDSFNQPQHF. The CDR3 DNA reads TGCAGTGCTAGAGATTCCCGGGACAGCTTTAATCAGCCCCAGCATTTT.

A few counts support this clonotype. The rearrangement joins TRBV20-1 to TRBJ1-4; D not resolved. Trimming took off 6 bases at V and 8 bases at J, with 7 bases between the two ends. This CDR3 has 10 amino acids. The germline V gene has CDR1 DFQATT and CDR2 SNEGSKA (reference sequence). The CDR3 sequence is CSALEEKLFF. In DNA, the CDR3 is TGCAGTGCCCTTGAGGAAAAACTGTTTTTT.

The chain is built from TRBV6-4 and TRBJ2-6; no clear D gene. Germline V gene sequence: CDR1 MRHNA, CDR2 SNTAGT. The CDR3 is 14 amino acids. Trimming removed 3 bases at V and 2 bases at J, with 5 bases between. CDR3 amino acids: CASSETPGANVLTF. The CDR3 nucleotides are TGTGCCAGCAGTGAAACCCCTGGGGCCAACGTCCTGACTTTC.

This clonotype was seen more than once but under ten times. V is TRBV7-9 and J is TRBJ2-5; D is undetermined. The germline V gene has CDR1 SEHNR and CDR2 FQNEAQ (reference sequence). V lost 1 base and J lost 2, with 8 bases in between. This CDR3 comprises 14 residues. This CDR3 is CASSLESGQETQYF. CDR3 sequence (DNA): TGTGCCAGCAGCTTAGAGTCCGGACAAGAGACCCAGTACTTC.

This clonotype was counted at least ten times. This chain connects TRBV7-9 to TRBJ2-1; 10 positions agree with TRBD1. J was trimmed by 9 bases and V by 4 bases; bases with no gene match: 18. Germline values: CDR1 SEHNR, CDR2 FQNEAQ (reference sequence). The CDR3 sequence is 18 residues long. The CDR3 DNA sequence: TGTGCCAGCAGCTCACCTAAGACGACAGGGGGCGTTCACGTTGAGCAGTTCTTC. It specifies CASSSPKTTGGVHVEQFF.

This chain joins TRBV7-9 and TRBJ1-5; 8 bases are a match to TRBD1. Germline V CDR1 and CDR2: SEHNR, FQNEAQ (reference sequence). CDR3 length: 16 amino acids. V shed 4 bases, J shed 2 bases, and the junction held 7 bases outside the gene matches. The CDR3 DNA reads TGTGCCAGCAGCTCCGGGACAGGCCTTGGCAATCAGCCCCAGCATTTT. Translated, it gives CASSSGTGLGNQPQHF.

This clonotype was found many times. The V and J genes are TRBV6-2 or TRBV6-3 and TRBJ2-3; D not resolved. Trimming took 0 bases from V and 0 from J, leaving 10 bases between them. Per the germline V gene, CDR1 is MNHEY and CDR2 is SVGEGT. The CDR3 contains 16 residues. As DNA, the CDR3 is TGTGCCAGCAGTTACTCTGGGCTCCCTAGCACAGATACGCAGTATTTT. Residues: CASSYSGLPSTDTQYF.

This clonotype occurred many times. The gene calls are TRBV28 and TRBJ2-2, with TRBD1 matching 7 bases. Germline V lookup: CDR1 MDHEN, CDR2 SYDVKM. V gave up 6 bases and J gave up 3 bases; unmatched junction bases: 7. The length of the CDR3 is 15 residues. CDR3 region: CASSLGDRDTGELFF. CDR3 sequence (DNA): TGTGCCAGCAGCCTAGGGGACAGAGACACCGGGGAGCTGTTTTTT.

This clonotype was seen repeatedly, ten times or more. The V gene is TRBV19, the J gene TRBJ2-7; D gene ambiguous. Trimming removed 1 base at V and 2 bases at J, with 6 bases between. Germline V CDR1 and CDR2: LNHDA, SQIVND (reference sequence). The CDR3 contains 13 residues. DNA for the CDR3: TGTGCCAGTAGTATAGGACTGACCTACGAGCAGTACTTC. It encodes CASSIGLTYEQYF.

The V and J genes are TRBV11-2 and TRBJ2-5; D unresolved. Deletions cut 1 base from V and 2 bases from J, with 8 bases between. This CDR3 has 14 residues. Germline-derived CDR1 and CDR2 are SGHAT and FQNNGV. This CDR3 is CASSLAPNQETQYF. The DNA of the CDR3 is TGTGCCAGCAGCTTAGCGCCAAATCAAGAGACCCAGTACTTC.

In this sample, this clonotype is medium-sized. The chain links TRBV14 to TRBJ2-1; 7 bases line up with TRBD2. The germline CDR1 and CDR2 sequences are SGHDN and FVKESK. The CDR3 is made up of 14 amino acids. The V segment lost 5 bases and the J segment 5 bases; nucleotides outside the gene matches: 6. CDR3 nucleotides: TGTGCCAGCAGCATCTCGACTAGCAACAATGAGCAGTTCTTC. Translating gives CASSISTSNNEQFF.

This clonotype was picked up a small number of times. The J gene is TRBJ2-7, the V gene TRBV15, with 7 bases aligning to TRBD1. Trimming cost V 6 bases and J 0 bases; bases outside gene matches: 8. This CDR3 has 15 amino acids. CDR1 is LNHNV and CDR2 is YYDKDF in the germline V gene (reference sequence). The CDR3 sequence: CATSTAGTVSYEQYF. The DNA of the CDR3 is TGTGCCACCAGTACTGCCGGGACAGTCTCCTACGAGCAGTACTTC.

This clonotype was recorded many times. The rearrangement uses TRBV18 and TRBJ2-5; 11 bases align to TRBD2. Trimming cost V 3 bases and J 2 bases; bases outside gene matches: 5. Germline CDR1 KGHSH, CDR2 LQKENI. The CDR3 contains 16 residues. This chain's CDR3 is CASSPGLAGGQETQYF. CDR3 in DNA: TGTGCCAGCTCACCGGGGCTAGCGGGAGGACAAGAGACCCAGTACTTC. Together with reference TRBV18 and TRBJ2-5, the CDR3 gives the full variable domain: NAGVMQNPRHLVRRRGQEARLRCSPMKGHSHVYWYRQLPEEGLKFMVYLQKENIIDESGMPKERFSAEFPKEGPSILRIQQVVRGDSAAYFCASSPGLAGGQETQYFGPGTRLLVL.

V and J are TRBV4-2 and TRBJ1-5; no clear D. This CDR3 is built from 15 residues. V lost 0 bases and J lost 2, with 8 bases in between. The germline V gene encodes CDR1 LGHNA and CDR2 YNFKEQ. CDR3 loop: CASSQDGDGNQPQHF. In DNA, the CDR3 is TGTGCCAGCAGCCAAGACGGGGATGGCAATCAGCCCCAGCATTTT.

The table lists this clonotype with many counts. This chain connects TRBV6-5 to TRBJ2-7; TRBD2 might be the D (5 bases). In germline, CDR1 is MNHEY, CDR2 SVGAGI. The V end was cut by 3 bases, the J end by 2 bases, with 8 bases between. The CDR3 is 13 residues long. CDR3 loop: CASSYSGTYEQYF. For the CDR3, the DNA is TGTGCCAGCAGTTATTCGGGGACCTACGAGCAGTACTTC.

The CDR3 region is CASSSASTSAGGSTDTQYF. The CDR3 DNA reads as TGTGCCAGCAGTTCCGCGTCCACGTCGGCGGGGGGTAGCACAGATACGCAGTATTTT. This chain connects TRBV28 to TRBJ2-3; TRBD2 matches 8 bases. The CDR3 has 19 residues. With V trimmed by 4 bases and J by 0 bases, 15 bases remained unmatched. In germline, CDR1 is MDHEN, CDR2 SYDVKM.